These 15 T cell receptor beta chains originate from one sample sequenced in a study of somatic mutations in cytotoxic T cells in rheumatoid arthritis. The protocol was immunoSEQ multiplex PCR, while the TCRdb copy is restricted to in-frame clones and leaves out a portion. The sample has roughly 13,000 clones, roughly 79% seen once; the top ten hold roughly 8.1%. Sequenced sample: CD8+ T cells sorted from blood. These TCRs come from an adult with rheumatoid arthritis.

V usage is TRBV27 and J usage is TRBJ1-2; TRBD1 aligns across 7 bases. The CDR3 length is 14 residues. Looked up from germline, CDR1 is MNHEY and CDR2 is SMNVEV (reference sequence). J lost 4 bases, V lost 6 bases, and 8 bases had no gene match. DNA for the CDR3: TGTGCCAGCAGCCTATCCCACAGGGGCTATGGCTACACCTTC. This sequence encodes CASSLSHRGYGYTF.

This clone occurred once. This sequence joins TRBV2 and TRBJ2-5; possibly TRBD1 or TRBD2 for D (5 bases each). V lost 10 bases, J lost 2 bases, and 14 bases lay in between. Germline lookup yields CDR1 SNHLY and CDR2 FYNNEI. The CDR3 is made up of 13 amino acids. The CDR3 bases are TGTGCCACCGGGGCACAGCCTCAAGAGACCCAGTACTTC. Translated: CATGAQPQETQYF.

CDR3 sequence (DNA): TGCGCCAGCAGCCATGCCGGGACTAGCGGGAGCACCGGGGAGCTGTTTTTT. Translation gives CASSHAGTSGSTGELFF. The J gene is TRBJ2-2, the V gene TRBV4-1; 14 bases agree with TRBD2. The V gene's germline CDR1 is MGHRA and CDR2 YSYEKL. This CDR3 is 17 amino acids long. V shed 3 bases, J shed 4 bases, and the junction held 4 bases outside the gene matches.

CDR3 bases: TGTGCCAGCAGCCCTGGCCCGGGAGAAGCTTTCTTT. Its protein product is CASSPGPGEAFF. The chain carries TRBV9 and TRBJ1-1, with D unclear. The CDR3 consists of 12 residues. Germline CDR1 is SGDLS and CDR2 is YYNGEE. The germline V and J ends were trimmed by 4 bases and 8 bases, with 12 bases remaining between them.

This chain connects TRBV5-4 to TRBJ2-1, with D possibly TRBD2 on 5 matching bases. The ends were cut back, 0 bases at V and 5 bases at J, with 12 bases in the middle. The germline V gene has CDR1 SGHNT and CDR2 YYREEE (reference sequence). The CDR3 has 15 residues. This CDR3 is CASSLDQAGDNEQFF. The CDR3, as DNA: TGTGCCAGCAGCTTGGATCAGGCCGGGGACAATGAGCAGTTCTTC.

This clone turned up a few times. This chain joins TRBV29-1 and TRBJ2-7; the D gene is possibly TRBD1 (6 bases). V lost 4 bases, J lost 7 bases, and 29 bases lay in between. The CDR3 totals 17 residues. Germline CDR1 and CDR2: SQVTM and ANQGSEA. The CDR3 sequence: CSVVTPGSMGAQGEQYF. The CDR3 DNA reads as TGCAGCGTTGTTACTCCGGGGTCAATGGGGGCACAGGGAGAGCAGTACTTC.

This sequence joins TRBV6-5 and TRBJ2-2; no reliable D call. The germline V and J ends were trimmed by 3 bases and 9 bases, with 11 bases remaining between them. Germline V gives CDR1 MNHEY, CDR2 SVGAGI. This CDR3 has 13 residues. CDR3: CASSYSSLRELFF. In DNA, the CDR3 is TGTGCCAGCAGTTATTCTTCTCTAAGGGAGCTGTTTTTT.

The gene calls are TRBV9 and TRBJ1-2; the D is unclear. CDR3 size: 13 residues. Germline V gene data show CDR1 as SGDLS and CDR2 as YYNGEE. V was cut by 4 bases and J by 8 bases, with 15 bases left in between. The DNA for the CDR3 is TGTGCCAGCAGCCGAAACAGTGTTGGGGGCTACACCTTC. Translated: CASSRNSVGGYTF. The variable domain in full, with the rest retrieved from reference TRBV9 and TRBJ1-2, is DSGVTQTPKHLITATGQRVTLRCSPRSGDLSVYWYQQSLDQGLQFLIQYYNGEERAKGNILERFSAQQFPDLHSELNLSSLELGDSALYFCASSRNSVGGYTFGSGTRLTVV.

V usage is TRBV20-1 and J usage is TRBJ2-1; D is perhaps TRBD2 (6 bases). CDR3 length equals 11 residues. V was clipped by 7 bases and J by 12 bases, with 16 bases between them. CDR1 DFQATT and CDR2 SNEGSKA come from the germline V gene (reference sequence). This chain's CDR3 is CSEGLGWGQFF. The CDR3 DNA reads TGCAGTGAGGGACTCGGTTGGGGGCAGTTCTTC.

The chain uses TRBV2 and TRBJ1-1; a weak D match, TRBD1 (6 bases). Deletions cut 6 bases from V and 8 bases from J, with 19 bases between. The CDR3 covers 14 residues. The germline CDR1 and CDR2 sequences are SNHLY and FYNNEI. The CDR3 DNA is TGTGCCAGCAGAGAATCAGGGGTGGCTTACGAAGCTTTCTTT. Its translation: CASRESGVAYEAFF.

V gene TRBV7-8 combines with J gene TRBJ2-7; maybe TRBD1 (6 bases). V was cut by 0 bases and J by 2 bases, with 11 bases left in between. The CDR3 covers 15 residues. From germline, CDR1 is SGHVS and CDR2 FQNEAQ. CDR3: CASSLATGSPYEQYF. Written as DNA, the CDR3 is TGTGCCAGCAGCTTAGCGACAGGATCTCCCTACGAGCAGTACTTC.

V gene TRBV19 combines with J gene TRBJ1-4, with D unclear. V was cut by 3 bases and J by 4 bases, with 6 bases left in between. The germline gives CDR1 LNHDA, CDR2 SQIVND (reference sequence). This CDR3 comprises 13 residues. Written as DNA, the CDR3 is TGTGCCAGTAGTATGGACGTTAATGAAAAACTGTTTTTT. Translation: CASSMDVNEKLFF.

The rearrangement uses TRBV29-1 and TRBJ1-1; 9 positions match TRBD1. The CDR3 is made up of 15 amino acids. The germline gives CDR1 SQVTM, CDR2 ANQGSEA. Unmatched junction bases numbered 11, after V lost 6 bases and J lost 3 bases. The chain's CDR3 is CSVPPGQGGDTEAFF. In DNA form, the CDR3 reads TGCAGCGTACCGCCGGGACAGGGAGGCGACACTGAAGCTTTCTTT.

The chain recombines TRBV10-3 with TRBJ2-7; maybe TRBD1 (6 bases). Germline V gives CDR1 ENHRY, CDR2 SYGVKD. The CDR3 sequence is 12 residues long. Trimming shortened V by 3 bases and J by 13 bases, and 16 bases separated the two germline ends. This CDR3 reads CAISDQGPWLYF. As DNA, the CDR3 is TGTGCCATCAGTGATCAGGGGCCTTGGCTCTACTTC.

This clone came up once. The CDR3 spells CASSSGEGNEKLFF. Here the CDR3 DNA reads TGTGCCAGCAGCTCAGGGGAAGGTAATGAAAAACTGTTTTTT. The gene calls are TRBV6-1 and TRBJ1-4; maybe TRBD1 (6 bases). V shed 6 bases and J shed 4 bases, with 12 bases lying between them. The germline CDR1 and CDR2 sequences are MNHNS and SASEGT. The CDR3 runs 14 residues.